This T cell receptor beta chain is drawn from a study of patients and donors after allogeneic stem cell transplantation. MiXCR was run by TCRdb on the RT-PCR reads, yielding one entry per CDR3 protein. The sample contains around 170,000 distinct CDR3 sequences, approximately 24% of which appear only once. This clonotype was detected a few times. The germline gives CDR1 MDHEN, CDR2 SYDVKM. V was cut by 4 bases and J by 3 bases, with 15 bases left in between. This CDR3 has 15 residues. The sequence derives from a human donor who was either an allogeneic HSCT recipient or a stem cell or donor lymphocyte infusion donor (not recorded which). It is not recorded whose cells these are; they may come from a transplant donor. The rearrangement joins TRBV28 to TRBJ1-2, with D perhaps matching TRBD1 (5 bases). The sample comprised blood, either unsorted or a sorted T cell fraction (not recorded which). CDR3 loop: CASSWGLAADYGYTF. The CDR3 bases are TGTGCCAGCAGTTGGGGGTTGGCAGCAGACTATGGCTACACCTTC.